These 10 T cell receptor beta chains came from one sample sequenced in a study of blood T cell repertoires in COVID-19. Sequencing used immunoSEQ multiplex PCR; TCRdb keeps in-frame clones, though not all of them. This sample has under 150,000 clones; roughly 80% occur once, and the top ten carry approximately 8.1%. Material for sequencing was peripheral blood. All receptors derive from a middle-aged woman with acute or convalescent COVID-19.

This chain connects TRBV2 to TRBJ2-7, with TRBD1 matching over 7 bases. Germline trimming cut 5 bases from V and 3 bases from J; bases unmatched to any gene: 4. Germline V CDR1 and CDR2: SNHLY, FYNNEI. This CDR3 is built from 13 residues. The CDR3 DNA follows: TGTGCCAGCAGTTCCTCAGGGGGCTACGAGCAGTACTTC. Translating gives CASSSSGGYEQYF.

This chain uses TRBV7-2 with TRBJ1-3, with D uncertain. The CDR3 contains 15 residues. Trimming left V 2 bases short and J 0 bases short, with 8 bases between. Germline V gene data show CDR1 as SGHTA and CDR2 as FQGNSA. CDR3 coding DNA: TGTGCCAGCAGCTTACGCCCTACCTCTGGAAACACCATATATTTT. Its protein product is CASSLRPTSGNTIYF.

The V call is TRBV30, the J call TRBJ1-2, with D possibly TRBD1 on 5 matching bases. The V end was cut by 4 bases, the J end by 4 bases, with 13 bases between. The CDR3 consists of 13 residues. Germline assignment: CDR1 GTSNPN and CDR2 SVGIG (reference sequence). The CDR3 loop reads CAWTPPGFYGYTF. The DNA of the CDR3 is TGTGCCTGGACGCCCCCAGGGTTCTATGGCTACACCTTC.

This clone was seen only a few times. The J gene is TRBJ1-2, the V gene TRBV19; TRBD1 agrees at 8 bases. Germline lookup yields CDR1 LNHDA and CDR2 SQIVND (reference sequence). V was pared by 7 bases and J by 4 bases, with 5 bases of the junction left unmatched. The CDR3 contains 13 residues. The DNA of the CDR3 is TGTGCCAGTACCGGGACAGGCTTCTATGGCTACACCTTC. The encoded protein is CASTGTGFYGYTF.

This clone was seen a single time. The chain combines TRBV6-1 with TRBJ1-1; D ambiguous. Trimming pared 3 bases from V and 8 bases from J, leaving 13 bases between. The CDR3 length is 13 residues. CDR1 and CDR2 (germline): MNHNS, SASEGT. CDR3 residues: CASSELTAGEAFF. The CDR3 DNA is TGTGCCAGCAGTGAGCTTACGGCAGGAGAAGCTTTCTTT.

CDR3 DNA: TGTGCCAGCAGTAATGGGGGGACCTCCTACGAGCAGTACTTC. This gives the protein CASSNGGTSYEQYF. J is TRBJ2-7 and V is TRBV2; possible D gene TRBD2, 6 bases. V lost 5 bases and J 0 bases, leaving 11 bases between the germline ends. The length of the CDR3 is 14 residues. The germline gives CDR1 SNHLY, CDR2 FYNNEI.

This clone occurred once. The chain uses TRBV24-1 and TRBJ2-3; D call uncertain. The germline gives CDR1 KGHDR, CDR2 SFDVKD. The CDR3 is 18 amino acids. Trimming stripped 4 bases from V and 1 base from J, with 20 bases between. The CDR3 DNA reads as TGTGCCACCAGTGACCCCACCTCAAGCGTTGAGGGCACAGATACGCAGTATTTT. Its protein is CATSDPTSSVEGTDTQYF.

The chain is built from TRBV30 and TRBJ2-2; 8 nucleotides line up with TRBD1. CDR1 is GTSNPN, CDR2 SVGIG, per germline (reference sequence). This CDR3 is built from 14 residues. Unmatched junction bases numbered 9, after V lost 5 bases and J lost 7 bases. The CDR3 region has the DNA TGTGCCTGGTCCCGACAGGGGATCGGCGGGGAGCTGTTTTTT. Translating it yields CAWSRQGIGGELFF.

This chain links TRBV15 with TRBJ1-4; TRBD1 matches at 7 bases. The CDR3 extends over 15 amino acids. J was trimmed by 7 bases and V by 2 bases; bases with no gene match: 7. Looked up from germline, CDR1 is LNHNV and CDR2 is YYDKDF (reference sequence). Here the CDR3 reads CATSRSTGVGEKLFF. The CDR3 DNA follows: TGTGCCACCAGCAGATCAACAGGGGTCGGTGAAAAACTGTTTTTT.

V is TRBV6-5 and J is TRBJ1-5, with D unclear. CDR1 MNHEY and CDR2 SVGAGI come from the germline V gene. The CDR3 extends over 14 amino acids. V was trimmed by 2 bases and J by 8 bases, leaving 13 bases between them. The CDR3 DNA reads as TGTGCCAGCAGTTACGCACGCCACCAGGAGCCCCAGCATTTT. Translated: CASSYARHQEPQHF.